This is a list of T cell receptor beta chains from one sample in a study of ipilimumab plus nivolumab after autologous stem cell transplantation. Clones were read by immunoSEQ multiplex PCR, and TCRdb kept only the in-frame ones, dropping some. The sample holds some 44,000 clones, roughly 84% seen once. Material: PBMCs, obtained in a trial of ipilimumab plus nivolumab as post-transplant consolidation. The receptors originated from a male donor with multiple myeloma. Both conserved end residues are part of each CDR3. Clone sizes are given selectively: once, few, many, or a class where the clone is expanded.

J gene | clone size | V gene | CDR3 protein
TRBJ2-5 | . | TRBV18 | CASSPTGEGETQYF
TRBJ1-4 | . | TRBV19 | CASSLPPEDEKLFF
TRBJ1-6 | . | TRBV2 | CASTERQPNNSPLHF
TRBJ2-5 | . | TRBV10-3 | CAISDPGGQETQYF
TRBJ1-5 | . | TRBV7-6 | CASSLGDRDSPPQHF
TRBJ1-1 | . | TRBV19 | CASSILGTKTEAFF
TRBJ2-3 | . | TRBV27 | CASLRGGTDTQYF
TRBJ2-1 | . | TRBV30 | CAYAAGDYNEQFF
TRBJ1-5 | . | TRBV6-5 | CASSLQGVDQPQHF
TRBJ2-1 | . | TRBV2 | CASSDSYNEQFF
TRBJ2-5 | . | TRBV28 | CASSLSDARGLTQETQYF
TRBJ2-3 | . | TRBV5-6 | CASSHPADPSRTDTQYF
TRBJ2-7 | . | TRBV6-1 | CASSERREGFYEQYF
TRBJ2-5 | once | TRBV18 | CASSPPGRGQETQYF
TRBJ1-1 | once | TRBV28 | CASSRGGTEYTEAFF
TRBJ2-2 | . | TRBV19 | CASRDRYHTGELFF
TRBJ1-1 | . | TRBV28 | CASNPGDRGNTEAFF
TRBJ2-7 | . | TRBV6-6 | CASRPRYSYEQYF
TRBJ2-7 | . | TRBV4-1 | CASSRKREYEQYF
TRBJ1-5 | . | TRBV7-2 | CASSLSGGGNQPQHF
TRBJ1-2 | once | TRBV29-1 | CSVLGGRTGGDGYTF
TRBJ2-7 | . | TRBV19 | CASTRGTGGNYEQYF
TRBJ2-7 | . | TRBV27 | CASSRGGPSYEQYF